The 2 T cell receptor beta chains below come from one sample, sequenced in a study of identifying expanded T cells in peripheral blood. Repertoires were generated with immunoSEQ multiplex PCR, while TCRdb's copy carries only in-frame clones and drops some. The sample contains 100,000 to 150,000 clones, roughly 80% of which appear only once. The sample taken for sequencing was blood. The receptors shown here come from a person aged 18 to 69 in good health.

The chain combines TRBV30 with TRBJ1-6; D gene ambiguous. Between the trimmed V and J ends, which lost 2 bases and 9 bases, there was a span of 8 bases. The CDR3 loop spans 12 amino acids. From germline, CDR1 is GTSNPN and CDR2 SVGIG (reference sequence). CDR3: CAWSLLGSPLHF. In DNA, the CDR3 is TGTGCCTGGAGTCTCCTGGGTTCACCCCTCCACTTT.

This chain connects TRBV7-6 to TRBJ1-1, with a possible D match to TRBD1 (5 bases). The germline V and J ends were trimmed by 4 bases and 1 base, with 13 bases remaining between them. CDR1 is SGHVS, CDR2 FNYEAQ, per germline. CDR3 length: 15 residues. The DNA of the CDR3 is TGTGCCAGCAGCTCACAGGCGACAGCGAACACTGAAGCTTTCTTT. Its protein is CASSSQATANTEAFF.